Listed here are 13 T cell receptor beta chains from one sample, sequenced in a study of OX40 agonist ivuxolimab in advanced cancers. Some clones are missing from TCRdb's copy, which holds only in-frame ones; the method was immunoSEQ multiplex PCR. This table holds approximately 77,000 clones, 91% found once. The specimen comprised CD4+ or CD8+ T cells sorted from blood, sampled in a trial of the OX40 agonist ivuxolimab. The receptors stem from an adult with an advanced solid tumor such as melanoma, head and neck, liver or kidney cancer.

J is TRBJ1-3 and V is TRBV7-8, with D uncertain. Trimming shortened V by 5 bases and J by 0 bases, and 11 bases separated the two germline ends. The CDR3 runs to 15 residues. Germline V gene lookup returns CDR1 SGHVS and CDR2 FQNEAQ. The CDR3 nucleotides are TGTGCCAGCAGCGACATTCCTAGCTCTGGAAACACCATATATTTT. Its translation: CASSDIPSSGNTIYF.

This chain links TRBV6-5 with TRBJ1-4; possible D gene TRBD1, 5 bases. The CDR3 length is 13 residues. Trimming removed 8 bases at V and 0 bases at J, with 7 bases between. Germline-derived CDR1 and CDR2 are MNHEY and SVGAGI. The DNA of the CDR3 is TGTGCCAGCCGGGGGGCAACTAATGAAAAACTGTTTTTT. Its protein is CASRGATNEKLFF.

The chain employs TRBV4-3 and TRBJ2-3, with 9 bases that match TRBD2. The CDR3 length is 16 residues. V lost 3 bases and J lost 5; bases outside the gene matches: 9. Germline V gene sequence: CDR1 LGHNA, CDR2 YSLEER. The CDR3 sequence is CASSQGLAQAGDTQYF. In DNA form, the CDR3 reads TGCGCCAGCAGCCAGGGACTAGCCCAAGCCGGAGATACGCAGTATTTT.

J is TRBJ2-3 and V is TRBV19, with a tentative D call TRBD2 (6 bases). CDR3 length equals 17 residues. Germline assignment: CDR1 LNHDA and CDR2 SQIVND (reference sequence). Trimming took 0 bases from V and 4 from J, leaving 17 bases between them. The CDR3 nucleotides are TGTGCCAGTAGTATAGATATCGCGGGGAGTGCTGCAGATACGCAGTATTTT. Translated, it gives CASSIDIAGSAADTQYF.

This clone was observed once. This chain uses TRBV9 with TRBJ2-7, with 9 bases lining up with TRBD1. Germline V gene data show CDR1 as SGDLS and CDR2 as YYNGEE. CDR3 size: 15 residues. J was trimmed by 4 bases and V by 3 bases; bases with no gene match: 8. The CDR3 nucleotides are TGTGCCAGCAGCGCCACAGGGGGCTCTGGGTACGAGCAGTACTTC. It codes for CASSATGGSGYEQYF. The variable domain in full, with the rest retrieved from reference TRBV9 and TRBJ2-7, is DSGVTQTPKHLITATGQRVTLRCSPRSGDLSVYWYQQSLDQGLQFLIQYYNGEERAKGNILERFSAQQFPDLHSELNLSSLELGDSALYFCASSATGGSGYEQYFGPGTRLTVT.

V is TRBV27 and J is TRBJ2-3, with D perhaps matching TRBD2 (5 bases). V lost 6 bases, J lost 12 bases, and 16 bases lay in between. Germline CDR1 and CDR2: MNHEY and SMNVEV (reference sequence). The CDR3 runs to 12 residues. The CDR3 loop reads CASSRNTGSQYF. The CDR3 DNA sequence: TGTGCCAGCAGCCGAAACACGGGATCCCAGTATTTT.

The V and J genes are TRBV28 and TRBJ1-5, with D unresolved. Per germline, CDR1 MDHEN and CDR2 SYDVKM. Trimming took off 2 bases at V and 6 bases at J, with 17 bases between the two ends. The CDR3 contains 16 residues. The CDR3 DNA reads as TGTGCCAGCAGTTTAGGACGGCGGGGTTCCTTTCAGCCCCAGCATTTT. Its protein is CASSLGRRGSFQPQHF.

V usage is TRBV11-2 and J usage is TRBJ1-1; no clear D gene. Trimming took off 3 bases at V and 3 bases at J, with 8 bases between the two ends. This CDR3 contains 13 residues. Germline V gene sequence: CDR1 SGHAT, CDR2 FQNNGV. CDR3 loop: CASSLAGDTEAFF. Here the CDR3 DNA reads TGTGCCAGCAGCTTGGCGGGTGACACTGAAGCTTTCTTT.

The chain couples TRBV7-8 to TRBJ2-1; perhaps D is TRBD1 or TRBD2 (5 bases each). The germline V and J ends were trimmed by 1 base and 3 bases, with 13 bases remaining between them. CDR1 and CDR2 (germline): SGHVS, FQNEAQ. This CDR3 is built from 16 residues. In nucleotides, the CDR3 is TGTGCCAGCAGCTTAGGGGGGTCCGGAATCTACAATGAGCAGTTCTTC. Protein: CASSLGGSGIYNEQFF.

This clone has just one count. V and J are TRBV11-1 and TRBJ2-7, with 10 bases matching TRBD2. CDR3 length: 15 amino acids. Germline CDR1 SGHAT, CDR2 FQDESV (reference sequence). V was clipped by 4 bases and J by 3 bases; unmatched bases: 6. The DNA of the CDR3 is TGTGCCAGCAGCTCTGAGCGGGAGGGCCTCTACGAGCAGTACTTC. Translation: CASSSEREGLYEQYF.

V is TRBV4-2 and J is TRBJ2-7; TRBD1 or TRBD2 may be the D gene (7 bases each). The V end lost 7 bases, the J end lost 3 bases, and 16 bases lay between the germline ends. CDR1 and CDR2 (germline): LGHNA, YNFKEQ. This CDR3 region has 14 residues. CDR3 in amino acids: CASTQGEGLYEQYF. The CDR3 DNA is TGTGCCAGCACCCAGGGGGAGGGACTCTACGAGCAGTACTTC.

The chain uses TRBV6-5 and TRBJ2-1, with D uncertain. Germline values: CDR1 MNHEY, CDR2 SVGAGI. Trimming removed 0 bases from V and 5 bases from J, with 11 bases in between. The CDR3 length is 15 residues. The CDR3 loop reads CASSYSLKAHNEQFF. The CDR3 coding sequence is TGTGCCAGCAGTTACTCGTTGAAGGCTCACAATGAGCAGTTCTTC.

J is TRBJ1-1 and V is TRBV6-5, with TRBD1 matching 7 bases. CDR1 and CDR2 (germline): MNHEY, SVGAGI. V gave up 5 bases and J gave up 3 bases; unmatched junction bases: 3. There are 13 residues in the CDR3. The CDR3 is CASSITGDTEAFF. The CDR3 nucleotides are TGTGCCAGCAGTATAACAGGGGACACTGAAGCTTTCTTT.